The 24 T cell receptor beta chains listed next were all sequenced from one sample in a study of blood T cells in healthy people across ages (dated by TCRdb to between 2014 and 2017). Receptors were amplified or captured by 5' RACE. TCRdb lists the instrument as Illumina HiSeq 2500. A second PCR of about 7 to 12 cycles was run with a J-beta primer mix and a sample-barcoded 5' primer. The public reads were run again by TCRdb, first through fastp at Q25 and then through MiXCR, and only productive beta chains were kept. Rows are unified per CDR3 protein, each entry keeping the most common DNA and genes. Recorded for this sample are 1,100,000 or so distinct CDR3 sequences; roughly 45% of them occurred a single time. About 20% of the sample belongs to the ten largest clones. Sequencing was carried out using blood. The origin of the receptors is a woman aged 60-70 years in good health.

This clonotype was seen a few times. This sequence joins TRBV11-2 and TRBJ2-5; 7 bases are a match to TRBD2. J was trimmed by 4 bases and V by 5 bases; bases with no gene match: 10. The CDR3 covers 15 residues. Germline V gene lookup returns CDR1 SGHAT and CDR2 FQNNGV. CDR3 sequence reads: CASSRWEGEGETQYF. The CDR3 DNA reads as TGTGCCAGCAGCCGCTGGGAGGGAGAAGGAGAGACCCAGTACTTC. The full variable domain, completed using reference TRBV11-2 and TRBJ2-5, is EAGVAQSPRYKIIEKRQSVAFWCNPISGHATLYWYQQILGQGPKLLIQFQNNGVVDDSQLPKDRFSAERLKGVDSTLKIQPAKLEDSAVYLCASSRWEGEGETQYFGPGTRLLVL.

V usage is TRBV12-3 or TRBV12-4 and J usage is TRBJ2-3; no clear D. Trimming cost V 2 bases and J 2 bases, with 14 bases left between them. This CDR3 is built from 16 residues. CDR3 sequence: CASSLFAVVDTDTQYF. CDR3 in DNA: TGTGCCAGCAGTTTATTTGCAGTTGTAGACACAGATACGCAGTATTTT.

The chain joins TRBV27 to TRBJ2-1; D may match TRBD1 or TRBD2 (5 bases each). This CDR3 is 16 amino acids long. Looked up from germline, CDR1 is MNHEY and CDR2 is SMNVEV (reference sequence). Trimming pared 5 bases from V and 4 bases from J, leaving 18 bases between. This chain's CDR3 is CASSPSPGRPYNEQFF. The CDR3 bases are TGTGCCAGCAGTCCCTCTCCGGGACGGCCGTACAATGAGCAGTTCTTC.

The rearrangement joins TRBV18 to TRBJ2-3; 7 nucleotides match TRBD2. CDR1 and CDR2 (germline): KGHSH, LQKENI. This CDR3 comprises 15 residues. V shed 2 bases, J shed 4 bases, and the junction held 6 bases outside the gene matches. As DNA, the CDR3 is TGTGCCAGCTCACCAGTGGGAGGGCCCTCAGATACGCAGTATTTT. It specifies CASSPVGGPSDTQYF. The full variable domain, with the rest looked up from reference TRBV18 and TRBJ2-3, is NAGVMQNPRHLVRRRGQEARLRCSPMKGHSHVYWYRQLPEEGLKFMVYLQKENIIDESGMPKERFSAEFPKEGPSILRIQQVVRGDSAAYFCASSPVGGPSDTQYFGPGTRLTVL.

This rearrangement joins TRBV4-2 to TRBJ2-7; TRBD2 matches 7 bases. CDR3 length: 17 residues. Germline V CDR1 and CDR2: LGHNA, YNFKEQ. V lost 2 bases, J lost 2 bases, and 12 bases stayed unmatched. CDR3: CASSQPTAGTKTYEQYF. In DNA, the CDR3 is TGTGCCAGCAGCCAACCAACAGCCGGGACTAAAACCTACGAGCAGTACTTC.

V is TRBV5-1 and J is TRBJ2-1; 12 bases line up with TRBD2. CDR1 and CDR2 from the germline V gene are SGHRS and YFSETQ. The CDR3 is 16 amino acids. This chain's CDR3 is CASSSFPSGRANEQFF. The CDR3 DNA reads TGCGCTAGTAGCTCATTTCCTAGCGGGAGGGCCAATGAGCAGTTCTTC.

The chain recombines TRBV28 with TRBJ1-2; 7 nucleotides match TRBD1. The V and J ends lost 2 bases and 0 bases, in that order; junction bases with no gene match: 6. Germline V gene sequence: CDR1 MDHEN, CDR2 SYDVKM. This CDR3 region has 16 residues. CDR3 in DNA: TGTGCCAGCAGTTTAGACAGGGCTACAGCTAACTATGGCTACACCTTC. Its translation is CASSLDRATANYGYTF.

This chain uses TRBV14 with TRBJ1-6, with no clear D. The CDR3 is made up of 14 amino acids. The germline V gene has CDR1 SGHDN and CDR2 FVKESK. Trimming removed 4 bases from V and 2 bases from J, with 6 bases in between. CDR3 DNA sequence: TGTGCCAGCAGCCCCCGTACCTATAATTCACCCCTCCACTTT. It encodes CASSPRTYNSPLHF.

This sequence joins TRBV2 and TRBJ2-5; 7 positions agree with TRBD2. CDR3 length: 14 amino acids. Germline V CDR1 and CDR2: SNHLY, FYNNEI. Trimming cost V 7 bases and J 5 bases; bases outside gene matches: 10. As DNA, the CDR3 is TGTGCCAGCACCGGGGGAGGGTCTTCTGAGACCCAGTACTTC. Its protein is CASTGGGSSETQYF.

Concerning this clonotype: One junction end disagrees with the germline gene, perhaps due to a read error. The rearrangement uses TRBV12-3 or TRBV12-4 and TRBJ2-1; 7 positions match TRBD2. The CDR3 is 17 amino acids. The CDR3 protein is CATNRGEGRRGHNEQFF. For the CDR3, the DNA is TGCGCCACAAACCGCGGGGAGGGTAGGAGGGGTCACAATGAGCAGTTCTTC.

This clonotype was counted between two and nine times. This chain uses TRBV29-1 with TRBJ2-7, with 8 bases fitting TRBD2. The CDR3 is 12 residues long. The J segment lost 2 bases and the V segment lost 7 bases, leaving 4 bases of the junction unmatched. CDR1 and CDR2 (germline): SQVTM, ANQGSEA. CDR3 sequence (DNA): TGCAGCGCCGGGGGGGGGACCTACGAGCAGTACTTC. Encoded protein: CSAGGGTYEQYF.

This clonotype was observed a few times. The chain employs TRBV27 and TRBJ2-7, with D hard to call. CDR3 size: 13 residues. The germline V and J ends were trimmed by 7 bases and 10 bases, with 20 bases remaining between them. The germline V gene encodes CDR1 MNHEY and CDR2 SMNVEV (reference sequence). CDR3 region: CASTAVADGLQYF. In DNA form, the CDR3 reads TGTGCCAGCACCGCAGTGGCGGACGGTCTTCAGTACTTC.

Turning to this clonotype: A much larger clone lies one base from this, so it may be a read error. The chain joins TRBV7-8 to TRBJ2-1; 11 bases are a match to TRBD2. CDR3 length: 17 residues. CDR1 is SGHVS and CDR2 is FQNEAQ in the germline V gene. The DNA for the CDR3 is TGTGCCAGCAGCTTTAGGTCCGGGACTAGCGGATTCAATGGGCAGTTCTTC. It is translated as CASSFRSGTSGFNGQFF. Drawing the rest from reference TRBV7-8 and TRBJ2-1, the complete variable domain is GAGVSQSPRYKVAKRGQDVALRCDPISGHVSLFWYQQALGQGPEFLTYFQNEAQLDKSGLPSDRFFAERPEGSVSTLKIQRTQQEDSAVYLCASSFRSGTSGFNGQFFGPGTRLTVL.

The rearrangement links TRBV7-9 to TRBJ2-7; D is ambiguous. The CDR3 sequence is 16 residues long. Germline V gene data show CDR1 as SEHNR and CDR2 as FQNEAQ (reference sequence). V lost 5 bases and J 1 base, leaving 18 bases between the germline ends. Written as DNA, the CDR3 is TGTGCCAGCAGCACCTCCCGTCCGGGTTTTTCCTACGAGCAGTACTTC. Its protein product is CASSTSRPGFSYEQYF.

Worth noting for this clonotype: This may be a read error: a much more frequent sequence differs by one nucleotide. The chain has TRBV4-1 and TRBJ2-1, with D perhaps TRBD1 or TRBD2 (5 bases each). Germline values: CDR1 MGHRA, CDR2 YSYEKL. The V gene lost 1 base and the J gene lost 12 bases, with 13 bases spanning the gap. This CDR3 spans 13 amino acids. In DNA form, the CDR3 reads TGCGCCAGCAGCCAAGGTCAGGGAGATGCGCAGTTCTTC. Amino acid sequence: CASSQGQGDAQFF.

The chain recombines TRBV7-2 with TRBJ1-5; unclear D gene. The CDR3 runs 13 residues. Per the germline V gene, CDR1 is SGHTA and CDR2 is FQGNSA. Between the trimmed V and J ends, which lost 5 bases and 0 bases, there was a span of 5 bases. CDR3 residues: CASSTDSNQPQHF. The CDR3 region has the DNA TGTGCCAGCAGCACCGATAGCAATCAGCCCCAGCATTTT.

The V gene is TRBV28, the J gene TRBJ2-7, with D perhaps TRBD1 or TRBD2 (5 bases each). The CDR3 sequence is 11 residues long. V lost 3 bases to trimming and J lost 10 bases, with 10 bases between them. Germline V gene lookup returns CDR1 MDHEN and CDR2 SYDVKM. This CDR3 reads CASSFRDAQYF. The DNA of the CDR3 is TGTGCCAGCAGTTTCAGGGACGCCCAGTACTTC.

At least ten counts were recorded for this clonotype. J is TRBJ2-3 and V is TRBV5-1; 13 nucleotides match TRBD2. This CDR3 has 16 amino acids. V shed 4 bases and J 3 bases; nucleotides not matched to a gene: 5. Germline CDR1 is SGHRS and CDR2 is YFSETQ. CDR3 sequence: CASSPGLAGRTDTQYF. The DNA for the CDR3 is TGCGCCAGCAGCCCGGGACTAGCGGGAAGGACAGATACGCAGTATTTT.

This clonotype was recorded a few times. The rearrangement joins TRBV4-1 to TRBJ2-7; 14 bases fit TRBD2. The CDR3 is made up of 19 amino acids. The germline gives CDR1 MGHRA, CDR2 YSYEKL. Unmatched junction bases numbered 12, after V lost 3 bases and J lost 2 bases. The CDR3 loop is CASSQSPGLAGVSTYEQYF. CDR3 nucleotide sequence: TGCGCCAGCAGCCAGTCCCCGGGACTAGCGGGAGTTTCCACCTACGAGCAGTACTTC.

This clonotype was counted a few times. The chain recombines TRBV28 with TRBJ1-5; 7 nucleotides agree with TRBD1. V was clipped by 6 bases and J by 0 bases; unmatched bases: 11. This CDR3 region has 17 residues. The germline CDR1 and CDR2 sequences are MDHEN and SYDVKM. The CDR3 here is CASRGLGDSYSNQPQHF. The CDR3 DNA reads TGTGCCAGCAGGGGCCTTGGGGACAGCTATAGCAATCAGCCCCAGCATTTT.

The rearrangement joins TRBV12-3 or TRBV12-4 to TRBJ2-1; 12 nucleotides agree with TRBD2. Germline trimming cut 5 bases from V and 10 bases from J; bases unmatched to any gene: 6. The CDR3 runs to 14 residues. DNA for the CDR3: TGTGCCAGCAGTGGAGGGACTAGCGGGCTAGAGCAGTTCTTC. Protein product: CASSGGTSGLEQFF.

About this clonotype itself: Germline and junction disagree at one end, which may indicate a read error. The chain uses TRBV27 and TRBJ2-5; no clear D. Germline V gene sequence: CDR1 MNHEY, CDR2 SMNVEV (reference sequence). This CDR3 is built from 15 residues. DNA of the CDR3: TGTGTCAGCAGCCCCAGATTGGGGTCGGAAGAGACCCAGTACTTC. Its protein product is CVSSPRLGSEETQYF.

To note about this clonotype: A read error may explain this, as a much larger clone is one base away. CDR3 residues: CAISSGRVAEQYF. CDR3 in DNA: TGTGCCATCAGCTCAGGCAGGGTCGCCGAGCAGTACTTC. The chain uses TRBV10-3 and TRBJ2-5, with D maybe TRBD1 (5 bases). The end of the DNA fits TRBJ2-7 better, so the J call may be wrong. This CDR3 contains 13 residues. Germline V gene sequence: CDR1 ENHRY, CDR2 SYGVKD.

The chain is built from TRBV7-3 and TRBJ2-1; possible D gene TRBD1, 5 bases. The germline gives CDR1 SGHTA, CDR2 FQGTGA. The ends were cut back, 5 bases at V and 5 bases at J, with 16 bases in the middle. The CDR3 contains 15 residues. CDR3 amino acids: CASSAQGTKNNEQFF. As DNA, the CDR3 is TGTGCCAGCAGCGCCCAGGGTACTAAAAACAATGAGCAGTTCTTC. Using reference TRBV7-3 and TRBJ2-1 for the parts outside the CDR3, the full variable domain is GAGVSQTPSNKVTEKGKYVELRCDPISGHTALYWYRQSLGQGPEFLIYFQGTGAADDSGLPNDRFFAVRPEGSVSTLKIQRTERGDSAVYLCASSAQGTKNNEQFFGPGTRLTVL.